The sequence of this T cell receptor beta chain was determined in a study of T cell responses to AZD1222 COVID-19 vaccine. Study results and caveats: Repertoire sampling happened only post peak T cell response. Increases in Spike-specific TCR breadth and depth were seen after two AZD1222 doses. A mostly white British donor set with more females was recruited, and clonal diversity was possibly underestimated. Only a handful of people who got AZD1222 tested seropositive at baseline.

V lost 3 bases to trimming and J lost 6 bases, with 12 bases between them. The CDR3 consists of 12 residues. CDR1 is SQVTM, CDR2 ANQGSEA, per germline. Only in-frame clones appear in the TCRdb table, and some are missing; sequencing was by immunoSEQ multiplex PCR. The sample records 150,000 to 200,000 clones, 90% to 95% being singletons. As concerns this clone: The antigen is unknown.

This material consisted of peripheral blood, taken 28 days after the second AZD1222 dose. The origin of this receptor is an adult who received the AZD1222 COVID-19 vaccine. The V gene is TRBV29-1, the J gene TRBJ2-7; maybe TRBD1 (5 bases). The CDR3: CSVDPGLGEQYF. The CDR3 coding sequence is TGCAGCGTTGATCCAGGGTTGGGCGAGCAGTACTTC.